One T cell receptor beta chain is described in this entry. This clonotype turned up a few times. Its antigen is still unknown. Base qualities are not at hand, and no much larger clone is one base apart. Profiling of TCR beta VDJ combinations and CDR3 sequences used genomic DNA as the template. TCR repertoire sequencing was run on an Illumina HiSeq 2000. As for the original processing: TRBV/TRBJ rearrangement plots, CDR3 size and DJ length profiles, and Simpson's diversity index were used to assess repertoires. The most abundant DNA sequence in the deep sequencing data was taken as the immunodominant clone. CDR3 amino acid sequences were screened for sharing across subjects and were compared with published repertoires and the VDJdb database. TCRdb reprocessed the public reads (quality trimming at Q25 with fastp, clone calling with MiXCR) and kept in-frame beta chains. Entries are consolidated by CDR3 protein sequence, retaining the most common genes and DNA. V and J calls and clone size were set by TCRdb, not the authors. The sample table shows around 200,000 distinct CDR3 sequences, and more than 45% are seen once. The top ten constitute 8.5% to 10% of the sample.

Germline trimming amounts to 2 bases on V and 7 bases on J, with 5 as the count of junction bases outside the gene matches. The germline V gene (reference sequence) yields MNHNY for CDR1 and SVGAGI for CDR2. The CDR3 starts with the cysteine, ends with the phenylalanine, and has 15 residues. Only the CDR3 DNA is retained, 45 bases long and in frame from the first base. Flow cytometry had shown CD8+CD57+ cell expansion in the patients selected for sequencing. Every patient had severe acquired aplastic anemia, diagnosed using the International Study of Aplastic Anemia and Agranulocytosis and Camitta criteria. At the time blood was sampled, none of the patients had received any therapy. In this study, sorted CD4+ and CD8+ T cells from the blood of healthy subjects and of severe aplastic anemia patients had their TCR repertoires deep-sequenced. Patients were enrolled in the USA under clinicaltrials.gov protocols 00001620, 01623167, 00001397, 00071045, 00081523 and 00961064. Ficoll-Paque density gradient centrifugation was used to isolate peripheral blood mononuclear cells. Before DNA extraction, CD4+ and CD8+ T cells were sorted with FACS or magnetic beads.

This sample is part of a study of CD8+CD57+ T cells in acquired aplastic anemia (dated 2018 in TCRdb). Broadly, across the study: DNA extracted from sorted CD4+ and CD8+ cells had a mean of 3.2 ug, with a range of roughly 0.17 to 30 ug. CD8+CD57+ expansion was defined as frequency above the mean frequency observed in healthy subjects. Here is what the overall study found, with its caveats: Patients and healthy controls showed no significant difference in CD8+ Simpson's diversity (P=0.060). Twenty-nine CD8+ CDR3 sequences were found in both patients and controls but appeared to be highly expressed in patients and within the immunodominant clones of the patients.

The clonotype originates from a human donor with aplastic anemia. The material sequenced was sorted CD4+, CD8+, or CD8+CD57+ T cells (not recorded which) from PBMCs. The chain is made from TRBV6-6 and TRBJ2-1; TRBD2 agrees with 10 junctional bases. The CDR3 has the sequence CASSYEGTSVNEQFF. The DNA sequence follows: TGTGCCAGCAGTTACGAGGGGACTAGCGTTAATGAGCAGTTCTTC.